This TCR beta chain stems from a study of control samples from healthy donors and cancer patients. Here immunoSEQ multiplex PCR was the method, and the copy in TCRdb shows in-frame clones only, minus some. This table holds 98,000 or so clones, 70% to 85% found once. From germline, CDR1 is LGHNA and CDR2 YNFKEQ. The CDR3 is made up of 15 amino acids. The V end lost 1 base, the J end lost 2 bases, and 11 bases lay between the germline ends. This clonotype originated in a man between 18 and 35 years old in good health. The sample comprised blood. The chain has TRBV4-2 and TRBJ1-2; possible D gene TRBD1, 5 bases. CDR3 amino acids: CASSQAGGENYGYTF. Written as DNA, the CDR3 is TGTGCCAGCAGCCAAGCCGGAGGGGAGAACTATGGCTACACCTTC.